This T cell receptor (beta chain) was obtained from a study of cytomegalovirus exposure and HLA in healthy donors. As to this clone: The antigen is not known.

The CDR3 sequence is 16 residues long. V lost 5 bases to trimming and J lost 0 bases, with 14 bases between them. From germline, CDR1 is SGHAT and CDR2 FQNNGV. Primers for the PCR totalled 60 Vbeta and 13 Jbeta. Measured with immunoSEQ multiplex PCR; TCRdb has only the in-frame clones, and not every one. The table records some 120,000 clones, over 75% of them present only once. The study's findings and limits: One cluster of highly shared sequence variants probably arose as a sequencing artifact.

Input material: PBMCs. This sequence originates from a woman aged 35 to 49 in good health and CMV-seropositive. The chain combines TRBV11-2 with TRBJ2-1; D unresolved. CDR3 protein: CASSPAFAGSYNEQFF. As DNA, the CDR3 is TGTGCCAGCAGCCCTGCTTTTGCAGGCTCCTACAATGAGCAGTTCTTC.